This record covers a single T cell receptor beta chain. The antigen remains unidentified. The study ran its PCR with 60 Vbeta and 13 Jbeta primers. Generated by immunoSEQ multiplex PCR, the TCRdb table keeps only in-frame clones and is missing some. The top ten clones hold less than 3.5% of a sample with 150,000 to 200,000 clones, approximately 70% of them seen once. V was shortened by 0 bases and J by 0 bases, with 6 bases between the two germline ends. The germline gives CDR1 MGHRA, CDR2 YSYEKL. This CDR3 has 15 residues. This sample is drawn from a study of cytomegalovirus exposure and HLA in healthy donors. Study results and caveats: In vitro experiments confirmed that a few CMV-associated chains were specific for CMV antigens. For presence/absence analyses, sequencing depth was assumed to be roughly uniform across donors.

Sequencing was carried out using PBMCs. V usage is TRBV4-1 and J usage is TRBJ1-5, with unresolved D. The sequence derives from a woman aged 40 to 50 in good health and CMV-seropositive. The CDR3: CASSQDIRSNQPQHF. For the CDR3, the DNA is TGCGCCAGCAGCCAAGATATCCGTAGCAATCAGCCCCAGCATTTT.